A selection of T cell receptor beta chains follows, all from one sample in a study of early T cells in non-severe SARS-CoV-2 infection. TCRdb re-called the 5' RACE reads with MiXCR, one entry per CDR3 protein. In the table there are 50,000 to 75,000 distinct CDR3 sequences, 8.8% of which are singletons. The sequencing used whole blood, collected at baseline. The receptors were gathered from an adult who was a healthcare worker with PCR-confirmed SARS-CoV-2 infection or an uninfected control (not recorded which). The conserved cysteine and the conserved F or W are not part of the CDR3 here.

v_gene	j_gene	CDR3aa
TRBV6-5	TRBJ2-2	ASSYRGTSGSGTGELF
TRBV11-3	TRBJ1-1	ASSLEGEAEAF
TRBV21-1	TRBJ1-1	ASSKGGAFCGSEAF
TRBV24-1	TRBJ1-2	ATSEPGEGYT
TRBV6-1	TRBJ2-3	ASSDGLAGYSDTQY
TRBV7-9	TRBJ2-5	ASSLGSGSGLETQY
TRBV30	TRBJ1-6	AWSGFSNSPLH
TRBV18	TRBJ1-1	ASSPPRPGTEAF
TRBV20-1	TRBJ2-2	SARVQGATGELF
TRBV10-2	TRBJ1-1	ASVVRDRVLGTEAF
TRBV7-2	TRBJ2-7	ASSLDGLGGGYEQY
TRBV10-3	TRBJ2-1	AISTYSGRSWIYNEQF
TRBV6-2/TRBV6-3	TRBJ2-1	ATNFGTHVGDEQF
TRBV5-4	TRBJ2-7	ASSGRQGSSYEQY
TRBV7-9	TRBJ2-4	ASSRSQVDAKNIQY
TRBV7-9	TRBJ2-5	ASSLSWEPQETQY
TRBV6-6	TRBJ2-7	ASRFGNSDEQY
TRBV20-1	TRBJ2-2	SASPETYTGELF
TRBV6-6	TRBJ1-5	ASSYGGSNQPQH
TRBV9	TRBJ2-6	ASSVARGRESSGANVLT
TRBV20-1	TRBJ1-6	SASSDRQNSPLH
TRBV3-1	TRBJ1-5	ASSDRDSQPQH
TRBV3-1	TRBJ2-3	ASSRLTDTQY
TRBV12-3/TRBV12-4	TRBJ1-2	ASSFGNRNYGYT
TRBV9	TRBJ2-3	ASSGTLSTDTQY
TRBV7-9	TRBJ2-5	ASRSVGMPEETQY
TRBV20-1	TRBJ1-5	SAGQVGQPQH
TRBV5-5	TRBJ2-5	ASSLQNQETQY
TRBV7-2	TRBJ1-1	ASSAREVNTEAF
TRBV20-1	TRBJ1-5	SALHGNSNQPQH
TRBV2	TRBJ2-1	ASHGGGSGKFSYNEQF